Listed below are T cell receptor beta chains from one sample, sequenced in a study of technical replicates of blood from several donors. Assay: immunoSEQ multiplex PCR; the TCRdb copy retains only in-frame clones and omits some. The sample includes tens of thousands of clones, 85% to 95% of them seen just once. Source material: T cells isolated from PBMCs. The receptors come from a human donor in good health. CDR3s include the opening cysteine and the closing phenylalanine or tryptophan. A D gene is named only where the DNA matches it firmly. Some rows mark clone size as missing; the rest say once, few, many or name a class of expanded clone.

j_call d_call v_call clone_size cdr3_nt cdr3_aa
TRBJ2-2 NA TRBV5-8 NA TGTGCCAGCAGCTTGGTCAGGGGCACCGGGGAGCTGTTTTTT CASSLVRGTGELFF
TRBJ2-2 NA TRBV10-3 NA TGTGCCATCAGTGAGTATGAGCGAACCGGGGAGCTGTTTTTT CAISEYERTGELFF
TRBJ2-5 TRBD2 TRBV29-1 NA TGCAGCGCTATGACTAGCGGAGGCGGAGAGACCCAGTACTTC CSAMTSGGGETQYF
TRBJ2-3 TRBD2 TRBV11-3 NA TGTGCCAGCAGCCTGGGGACTAGCGGAGACACAGATACGCAGTATTTT CASSLGTSGDTDTQYF
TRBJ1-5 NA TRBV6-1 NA TGTGCCAGCAGTGGGAGTAATCAGCCCCAGCATTTT CASSGSNQPQHF
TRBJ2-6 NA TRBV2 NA TGTGCCAGCAGTGAAGTAATTCGGGGAGGGGGGCACTCTGGGGCCAACGTCCTGACTTTC CASSEVIRGGGHSGANVLTF
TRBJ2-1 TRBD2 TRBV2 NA TGTGCCAGCAGTGTTAGCTTCCCAAGGAGACGGACTAGCGAGGAAGCTGGAGAAGGGGAGCAGTTCTTC CASSVSFPRRRTSEEAGEGEQFF
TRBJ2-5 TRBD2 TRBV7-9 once TGTGCCAGCAGCTCAAGGACTAGCGGGTTTGGAGAGACCCAGTACTTC CASSSRTSGFGETQYF
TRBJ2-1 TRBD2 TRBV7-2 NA TGTGCCAGCAGCTTATCCCTAGCGGGCGCTGAGCAGTTCTTC CASSLSLAGAEQFF
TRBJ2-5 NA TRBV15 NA TGTGCCACCAGCAGAGCACTAGGGGAGACCCAGTACTTC CATSRALGETQYF
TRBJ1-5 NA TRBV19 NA TGTGCCAGTAGTATAGTTATTAATCAGCCCCAGCATTTT CASSIVINQPQHF
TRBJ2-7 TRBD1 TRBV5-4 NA TGTGCCAGCAGCCACGGACAGGCCCCCTACGAGCAGTACTTC CASSHGQAPYEQYF
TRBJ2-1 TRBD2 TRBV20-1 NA TGCAGTGTGCTTAGCGGGAGAGAGCAGTTCTTC CSVLSGREQFF
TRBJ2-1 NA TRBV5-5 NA TGTGCCAGCAGCGGGGGAGGCGGAATAACTAACAATGAGCAGTTCTTC CASSGGGGITNNEQFF
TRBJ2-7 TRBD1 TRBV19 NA TGTGCCAGTAGTGCGGGACAGGGGATCTACGAGCAGTACTTC CASSAGQGIYEQYF
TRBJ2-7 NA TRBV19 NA TGTGCCAGTAGTATAATGGCAGGGGCCGTCGAGCAGTACTTC CASSIMAGAVEQYF
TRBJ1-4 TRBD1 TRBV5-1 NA TGCGCCAGCAGCTATACACAGGGGGGAAAGGAAAAACTGTTTTTT CASSYTQGGKEKLFF